The T cell receptor (beta chain) described here comes from a study of STAT3 mutations in large granular lymphocyte leukemia. Background on the study: Over half of T-LGLL patients had one or more immunosuppressive regimens. Overall study results and limits: Every T-cell large granular lymphocyte leukemia patient had at least one immunodominant TCR beta clonotype. In several patients, dominant TCR clone burden exceeded STAT3 mutant burden, suggesting STAT3 mutation arose secondarily. In about 35% of the 18 patients, new TCR clonotypes emerged after therapy. Clonal expansion was inferred from other time points because no sample existed at each clone's first appearance.

CDR3 size: 17 residues. Germline trimming cut 1 base from V and 2 bases from J; bases unmatched to any gene: 7. CDR1 is MGHRA and CDR2 is YSYEKL in the germline V gene. For this clone: Its antigen is unknown.

Produced via immunoSEQ multiplex PCR; TCRdb's table is partial and in-frame only. The top ten hold more than 0.4% of the sample, which has roughly 40,000 clones, 88% seen once. This sequence was found in a human donor with T large granular lymphocyte leukemia. Some clones in this sample may be carry-over from other donors' samples. V gene TRBV4-1 combines with J gene TRBJ2-7; TRBD2 aligns across 11 bases. Sequencing input: PBMCs. In DNA, the CDR3 is TGCGCCAGCAGCCAAGGGGATGGGGGACTAGCGGCCTACGAGCAGTACTTC. Translation gives CASSQGDGGLAAYEQYF.